Listed here are 22 T cell receptor beta chains from one sample, sequenced in a study of TIL therapy for anti-PD-1-resistant metastatic lung cancer. The immunoSEQ assay was v3. Sequenced by immunoSEQ multiplex PCR; TCRdb stores in-frame clones only, minus some. The table lists around 55,000 clones, around four fifths of them singletons, with about 2.8% in the top ten. Time point of the sample: pre-treatment sample, taken before nivolumab and TIL therapy. The sample here was blood, taken at baseline. These receptors were collected from a person aged 25 to 85 with non-small cell lung cancer.

The chain couples TRBV3-1 (or the pseudogene TRBV3-2) to TRBJ2-7; 9 nucleotides agree with TRBD1. Germline assignment: CDR1 LGHDT and CDR2 YNNKEL (reference sequence). V lost 4 bases, J lost 11 bases, and 9 bases stayed unmatched. This CDR3 has 13 amino acids. The DNA of the CDR3 is TGTGCCAGCAGCCCTCGGACAGGGGAGGTGGAGTACTTC. It yields the protein CASSPRTGEVEYF.

The chain has TRBV19 and TRBJ1-5; no definite D call. Trimming pared 6 bases from V and 9 bases from J, leaving 18 bases between. CDR1 LNHDA and CDR2 SQIVND come from the germline V gene (reference sequence). This CDR3 has 14 residues. CDR3 in DNA: TGTGCCAGTAGCCTACGGCCTCGGGGTGCGCCCCAGCATTTT. Translation gives CASSLRPRGAPQHF.

This chain uses TRBV7-9 with TRBJ2-7; D ambiguous. The ends were cut back, 5 bases at V and 4 bases at J, with 12 bases in the middle. The CDR3 is made up of 13 amino acids. In germline, CDR1 is SEHNR, CDR2 FQNEAQ (reference sequence). The CDR3 sequence is CASSRYGRYEQYF. The CDR3 DNA reads as TGTGCCAGCAGCCGGTACGGAAGGTACGAGCAGTACTTC.

The gene calls are TRBV18 and TRBJ2-1, with D possibly being TRBD1 (7 bases). The V and J ends lost 2 bases and 4 bases respectively, with 12 bases between them. The length of the CDR3 is 15 residues. Germline lookup yields CDR1 KGHSH and CDR2 LQKENI. The CDR3 DNA reads TGTGCCAGCTCACCAAGGAGGGGGCAATACAATGAGCAGTTCTTC. Protein sequence: CASSPRRGQYNEQFF.

V usage is TRBV19 and J usage is TRBJ1-4, with D unclear. The CDR3 loop spans 15 amino acids. The V end lost 4 bases, the J end lost 2 bases, and 11 bases lay between the germline ends. Germline values: CDR1 LNHDA, CDR2 SQIVND (reference sequence). The CDR3: CASSRSYGTNEKLFF. Here the CDR3 DNA reads TGTGCCAGTAGTAGATCGTATGGCACTAATGAAAAACTGTTTTTT.

The chain recombines TRBV7-9 with TRBJ1-1; perhaps TRBD1 as D (6 bases). The V end lost 1 base, the J end lost 13 bases, and 19 bases lay between the germline ends. The CDR3 runs to 14 residues. In germline, CDR1 is SEHNR, CDR2 FQNEAQ (reference sequence). CDR3 nucleotide sequence: TGTGCCAGCAGCTTAGGGACAGAGACTGCTATGGGTTTCTTT. It specifies CASSLGTETAMGFF.

This clone was detected a few times. CDR3: CASSPLKQGATWTEAFF. The CDR3, as DNA: TGTGCCAGCTCACCACTGAAACAGGGGGCGACGTGGACTGAAGCTTTCTTT. This chain uses TRBV18 with TRBJ1-1, with 9 bases fitting TRBD1. CDR3 length equals 17 residues. Trimming took 1 base from V and 5 from J; bases not matched to a gene: 11. CDR1 and CDR2 from the germline V gene are KGHSH and LQKENI.

DNA of the CDR3: TGTGCCAGCAGTGAAGAAAGGGTTGGCAAAAACATTCAGTACTTC. This codes for CASSEERVGKNIQYF. This chain joins TRBV6-1 and TRBJ2-4, with unresolved D. V was clipped by 1 base and J by 3 bases, with 10 bases between them. The length of the CDR3 is 15 residues. Germline-derived CDR1 and CDR2 are MNHNS and SASEGT.

The V call is TRBV3-1 (or the pseudogene TRBV3-2), the J call TRBJ2-3, with D possibly TRBD1 on 6 matching bases. This CDR3 is built from 15 residues. The germline CDR1 and CDR2 sequences are LGHDT and YNNKEL (reference sequence). Trimming stripped 4 bases from V and 2 bases from J, with 13 bases between. The CDR3: CASSPQRGNTDTQYF. Here the CDR3 DNA reads TGTGCCAGCAGCCCGCAGAGGGGGAACACAGATACGCAGTATTTT.

This chain links TRBV10-3 with TRBJ2-3; 9 bases fit TRBD2. CDR1 is ENHRY and CDR2 is SYGVKD in the germline V gene. The CDR3 extends over 14 amino acids. The V and J ends lost 8 bases and 4 bases, in that order; junction bases with no gene match: 7. For the CDR3, the DNA is TGTGCCATCGAAGGGGCTAGCGGGGCAGATACGCAGTATTTT. Encoded protein: CAIEGASGADTQYF.

This sequence joins TRBV3-1 (or the pseudogene TRBV3-2) and TRBJ2-5; 8 bases map to TRBD2. Germline V lookup: CDR1 LGHDT, CDR2 YNNKEL (reference sequence). J gave up 5 bases and V 0 bases, and 11 bases lay outside the gene matches. This CDR3 spans 17 amino acids. DNA for the CDR3: TGTGCCAGCAGCCAAGACTCGGCCCGGGGGGGCGAGGAGACCCAGTACTTC. Encoded protein: CASSQDSARGGEETQYF.

The rearrangement uses TRBV7-9 and TRBJ2-1; TRBD2 agrees at 9 bases. The CDR3 runs 17 residues. The germline V gene has CDR1 SEHNR and CDR2 FQNEAQ (reference sequence). The trim removed 5 bases at V and 0 bases at J, leaving 8 bases unmatched. CDR3 residues: CASSPGRGGSSYNEQFF. The CDR3, as DNA: TGTGCCAGCAGCCCCGGGCGGGGGGGTAGCTCCTACAATGAGCAGTTCTTC.

The J gene is TRBJ2-7, the V gene TRBV30, with D perhaps TRBD2 (6 bases). The germline V gene has CDR1 GTSNPN and CDR2 SVGIG (reference sequence). The ends were cut back, 5 bases at V and 4 bases at J, with 21 bases in the middle. CDR3 length: 15 residues. Here the CDR3 reads CAWSLGGVFGYEQYF. In DNA, the CDR3 is TGTGCCTGGTCCCTCGGAGGGGTTTTTGGGTACGAGCAGTACTTC.

This chain uses TRBV28 with TRBJ2-3, with TRBD2 matching over 8 bases. CDR1 and CDR2 from the germline V gene are MDHEN and SYDVKM. J lost 5 bases, V lost 3 bases, and 7 bases had no gene match. The CDR3 runs 15 residues. The CDR3 DNA reads TGTGCCAGCAGTTTCCTGCCCACTAGCGGAGATACGCAGTATTTT. Encoded protein: CASSFLPTSGDTQYF.

The chain recombines TRBV9 with TRBJ1-5; D gene unclear. Between the trimmed V and J ends, which lost 4 bases and 4 bases, there was a span of 15 bases. Germline V gene lookup returns CDR1 SGDLS and CDR2 YYNGEE. This CDR3 is 15 amino acids long. The CDR3 here is CASSPTSHQNQPQHF. The CDR3 bases are TGTGCCAGCAGCCCCACCTCCCATCAGAATCAGCCCCAGCATTTT.

The V call is TRBV6-5, the J call TRBJ1-1; 7 nucleotides line up with TRBD1. CDR1 MNHEY and CDR2 SVGAGI come from the germline V gene. The J segment lost 3 bases and the V segment lost 6 bases, leaving 10 bases of the junction unmatched. The CDR3 runs 15 residues. This CDR3 is CASRYQKGAYTEAFF. In DNA, the CDR3 is TGTGCCAGCAGATACCAAAAGGGGGCCTACACTGAAGCTTTCTTT.

The chain has TRBV7-2 and TRBJ1-5; 12 bases map to TRBD1. This CDR3 region has 16 residues. Germline V gene data show CDR1 as SGHTA and CDR2 as FQGNSA. Trimming cost V 3 bases and J 4 bases; bases outside gene matches: 4. CDR3 sequence: CASSFPGQGANQPQHF. The CDR3 DNA reads as TGTGCCAGCAGCTTTCCGGGACAGGGGGCGAATCAGCCCCAGCATTTT.

The sample holds a few counts of this clone. V is TRBV30 and J is TRBJ1-6; D possibly corresponds to TRBD1 (6 bases). This CDR3 contains 13 residues. CDR1 and CDR2 (germline): GTSNPN, SVGIG (reference sequence). V was trimmed by 4 bases and J by 6 bases, leaving 10 bases between them. CDR3 bases: TGTGCCTGGACCGGACAGCCTAATTCACCCCTCCACTTT. Translation: CAWTGQPNSPLHF.

This clone was found a few times. The chain recombines TRBV4-2 with TRBJ1-2; no clear D gene. The germline V and J ends were trimmed by 0 bases and 6 bases, with 17 bases remaining between them. Looked up from germline, CDR1 is LGHNA and CDR2 is YNFKEQ. This CDR3 is 16 amino acids long. CDR3 nucleotides: TGTGCCAGCAGCCAAGATATAAGTAGAACAGCTCATGGCTACACCTTC. This translates into CASSQDISRTAHGYTF.

This rearrangement joins TRBV11-3 to TRBJ2-1; D may match TRBD1 or TRBD2 (5 bases each). The length of the CDR3 is 15 residues. V was clipped by 4 bases and J by 0 bases, with 10 bases between them. Germline CDR1 reads SGHNT; CDR2 reads YENEEA. CDR3 residues: CASSSDGTSYNEQFF. CDR3 DNA sequence: TGTGCCAGCAGCTCGGACGGGACCTCCTACAATGAGCAGTTCTTC.

This clone has more than one count but fewer than ten. The chain recombines TRBV27 with TRBJ2-1; D gene uncertain. The ends were cut back, 3 bases at V and 6 bases at J, with 12 bases in the middle. Germline loops: CDR1 MNHEY, CDR2 SMNVEV (reference sequence). The CDR3 runs to 14 residues. The CDR3 reads CASSFLPPTNEQFF. In DNA, the CDR3 is TGTGCCAGCAGTTTCCTCCCCCCGACCAATGAGCAGTTCTTC.

This clone was detected a few times. The chain employs TRBV7-8 and TRBJ2-1; 8 bases are shared with TRBD2. The V segment lost 5 bases and the J segment 4 bases; nucleotides outside the gene matches: 10. The germline V gene has CDR1 SGHVS and CDR2 FQNEAQ. The CDR3 totals 16 residues. Here the CDR3 reads CASSAERGRGYNEQFF. CDR3 DNA: TGTGCCAGCAGCGCCGAGCGGGGGAGGGGTTACAATGAGCAGTTCTTC.